The sequence of this TCR beta chain was determined in a study of cytomegalovirus exposure and HLA in healthy donors. Germline V gene lookup returns CDR1 SGHNT and CDR2 YYREEE (reference sequence). This CDR3 is 16 amino acids long. V shed 4 bases, J shed 2 bases, and the junction held 9 bases outside the gene matches. The primer mix had 60 Vbeta and 13 Jbeta primers. Assay: immunoSEQ multiplex PCR; the TCRdb copy retains only in-frame clones and omits some. The table has approximately 100,000 clones, 65% to 85% seen once. General study points: Differences between HLA loci emerged in a later analysis of TCR association rates, with DRB1 most and HLA-C fewest.

About this clone: Its antigen is unidentified.

The sequencing sample was made of PBMCs. The rearrangement links TRBV5-4 to TRBJ1-3, with TRBD1 matching 7 bases. The source is a male donor in good health and CMV-seropositive. The CDR3 reads CASSLRQGPPGNTIYF. The CDR3 DNA reads TGTGCCAGCAGCCTACGACAGGGCCCTCCTGGAAACACCATATATTTT. The complete variable domain, with remaining parts taken from reference TRBV5-4 and TRBJ1-3, reads ETGVTQSPTHLIKTRGQQVTLRCSSQSGHNTVSWYQQALGQGPQFIFQYYREEENGRGNFPPRFSGLQFPNYSSELNVNALELDDSALYLCASSLRQGPPGNTIYFGEGSWLTVV.